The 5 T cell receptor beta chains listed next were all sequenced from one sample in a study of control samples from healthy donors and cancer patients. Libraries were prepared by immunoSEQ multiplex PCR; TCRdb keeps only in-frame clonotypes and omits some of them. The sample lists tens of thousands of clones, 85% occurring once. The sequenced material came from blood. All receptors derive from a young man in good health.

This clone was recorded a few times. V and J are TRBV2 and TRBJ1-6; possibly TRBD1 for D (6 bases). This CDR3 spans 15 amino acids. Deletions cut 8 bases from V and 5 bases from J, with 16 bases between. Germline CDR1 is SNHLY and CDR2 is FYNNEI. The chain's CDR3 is CASQRAGANNSPLHF. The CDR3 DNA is TGTGCCAGCCAAAGGGCAGGGGCGAATAATTCACCCCTCCACTTT.

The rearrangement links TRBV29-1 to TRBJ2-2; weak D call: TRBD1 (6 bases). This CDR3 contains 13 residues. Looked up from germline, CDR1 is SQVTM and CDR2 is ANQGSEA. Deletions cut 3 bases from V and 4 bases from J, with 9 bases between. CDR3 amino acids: CSVDSRGTGELFF. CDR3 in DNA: TGCAGCGTTGATTCCAGGGGCACCGGGGAGCTGTTTTTT.

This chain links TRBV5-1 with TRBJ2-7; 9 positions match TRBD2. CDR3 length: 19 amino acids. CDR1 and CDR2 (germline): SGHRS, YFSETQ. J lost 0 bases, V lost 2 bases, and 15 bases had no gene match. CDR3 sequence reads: CASSFSLQSGGFYSYEQYF. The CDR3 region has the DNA TGCGCCAGCAGCTTCAGTTTACAAAGCGGGGGGTTCTACTCCTACGAGCAGTACTTC.

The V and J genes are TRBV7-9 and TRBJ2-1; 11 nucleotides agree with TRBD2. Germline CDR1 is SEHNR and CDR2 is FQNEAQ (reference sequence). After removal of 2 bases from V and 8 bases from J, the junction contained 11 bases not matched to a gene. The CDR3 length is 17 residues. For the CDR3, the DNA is TGTGCCAGCAGCTTACCCCCCTTAGCGGGGGGGATGCATGAGCAGTTCTTC. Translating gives CASSLPPLAGGMHEQFF. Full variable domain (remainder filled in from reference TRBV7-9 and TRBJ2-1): DTGVSQNPRHKITKRGQNVTFRCDPISEHNRLYWYRQTLGQGPEFLTYFQNEAQLEKSRLLSDRFSAERPKGSFSTLEIQRTEQGDSAMYLCASSLPPLAGGMHEQFFGPGTRLTVL.

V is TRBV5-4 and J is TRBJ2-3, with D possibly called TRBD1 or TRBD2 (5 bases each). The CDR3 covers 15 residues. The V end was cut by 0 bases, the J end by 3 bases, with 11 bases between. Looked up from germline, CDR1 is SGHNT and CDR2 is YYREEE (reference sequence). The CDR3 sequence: CASSLGGAGTDTQYF. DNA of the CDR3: TGTGCCAGCAGCTTGGGAGGGGCCGGGACAGATACGCAGTATTTT.